The subject of this entry is one T cell receptor (beta chain). With 3 bases removed from V and 0 bases from J, the gap between germline ends came to 8 bases. Per the germline V gene, CDR1 is SNHLY and CDR2 is FYNNEI. The CDR3 loop spans 15 amino acids. The data belong to a study of shared clonotypes between healthy human individuals. Profiling relied on immunoSEQ multiplex PCR, and the TCRdb table lists in-frame clones only, not all of them. Altogether under 2,500,000 clones are present, around 95% being singletons, with the ten largest covering roughly 0.13%. This TCR derives from a man younger than 30 in good health. The chain is built from TRBV2 and TRBJ2-2; D might be TRBD1 (5 bases). Sequenced input: naive CD4+ T cells sorted from blood. Subset given: CD45RA+ positively selected. The CDR3 loop is CASSDQGTNTGELFF. CDR3 coding DNA: TGTGCCAGCAGTGACCAGGGTACGAACACCGGGGAGCTGTTTTTT.